Listed here are 13 T cell receptor beta chains from one sample, sequenced in a study of T cell therapy after organ transplantation. Repertoires were generated with immunoSEQ multiplex PCR, while TCRdb's copy carries only in-frame clones and drops some. The sample contains 50,000 or so clones, 85% to 95% of which appear only once. Antigens for these TCRs are unknown. Sample: CD8+ T cells from blood, taken before autologous CMV-specific T cell therapy. All receptors come from a human patient who had received a solid organ transplant and had CMV disease.

J is TRBJ1-1 and V is TRBV27; D is unresolved. Per the germline V gene, CDR1 is MNHEY and CDR2 is SMNVEV (reference sequence). With 6 bases removed from V and 1 base from J, the gap between germline ends came to 15 bases. The CDR3 sequence is 15 residues long. The CDR3 nucleotides read TGTGCCAGCAGCCCCAATACGTGGGGGAACACTGAAGCTTTCTTT. Residues: CASSPNTWGNTEAFF.

The table lists this clone with a count of one. The chain couples TRBV4-2 to TRBJ2-7, with D maybe TRBD1 (5 bases). The CDR3 has 13 residues. The germline gives CDR1 LGHNA, CDR2 YNFKEQ. V lost 4 bases to trimming and J lost 5 bases, with 12 bases between them. The CDR3 region is CASSLRWGNEQYF. Here the CDR3 DNA reads TGTGCCAGCAGCCTCCGGTGGGGCAACGAGCAGTACTTC.

This chain links TRBV6-6 with TRBJ1-1; no firm D call. The CDR3 sequence is 14 residues long. Germline values: CDR1 MNHNY, CDR2 SVGAGI (reference sequence). V lost 0 bases, J lost 7 bases, and 12 bases lay in between. The CDR3, as DNA: TGTGCCAGCAGTTACTCGTCTCGAGGGAATGAAGCTTTCTTT. Its protein product is CASSYSSRGNEAFF.

The genes are TRBV5-8 and TRBJ1-1, with TRBD1 matching over 9 bases. V lost 6 bases and J lost 4; bases outside the gene matches: 10. Germline lookup yields CDR1 SGHTS and CDR2 YDEGEE. The CDR3 covers 15 residues. This CDR3 is CASNPFLQGATEAFF. In DNA, the CDR3 is TGTGCCAGCAACCCGTTTTTACAGGGGGCCACTGAAGCTTTCTTT.

The rearrangement uses TRBV19 and TRBJ2-7; 11 bases are a match to TRBD2. Losses at the gene ends were 11 bases for V and 5 bases for J; bases not matched to a gene: 11. Per the germline V gene, CDR1 is LNHDA and CDR2 is SQIVND (reference sequence). There are 14 residues in the CDR3. The CDR3 sequence: CASSTGTSGHEQYF. In DNA form, the CDR3 reads TGTGCCTCCTCAACCGGGACTAGCGGCCACGAGCAGTACTTC. The variable domain in full, completed from reference TRBV19 and TRBJ2-7, reads DGGITQSPKYLFRKEGQNVTLSCEQNLNHDAMYWYRQDPGQGLRLIYYSQIVNDFQKGDIAEGYSVSREKKESFPLTVTSAQKNPTAFYLCASSTGTSGHEQYFGPGTRLTVT.

The chain employs TRBV5-6 and TRBJ1-6, with TRBD1 matching over 7 bases. Germline-derived CDR1 and CDR2 are SGHDT and YYEEEE. The CDR3 spans 13 residues. J was trimmed by 8 bases and V by 4 bases; bases with no gene match: 3. CDR3 in DNA: TGTGCCAGCAGCGCAACAGGGGATTCACCCCTCCACTTT. This encodes CASSATGDSPLHF.

The V gene is TRBV7-2, the J gene TRBJ2-7, with 14 bases aligning to TRBD2. The CDR3 contains 19 residues. Trimming removed 5 bases from V and 4 bases from J; junction bases left unmatched: 16. CDR1 is SGHTA, CDR2 FQGNSA, per germline. The CDR3 DNA sequence: TGTGCCAGCAGCACCGTGGGGACTAGCGGGAGCCCGATGGTGTACGAGCAGTACTTC. This translates into CASSTVGTSGSPMVYEQYF.

V and J are TRBV7-9 and TRBJ2-1; TRBD1 or TRBD2 may be the D gene (6 bases each). The CDR3 covers 15 residues. Deletions cut 5 bases from V and 2 bases from J, with 13 bases between. The germline V gene has CDR1 SEHNR and CDR2 FQNEAQ (reference sequence). The CDR3 nucleotides are TGTGCCAGCAGCCCCAGGGGCGGGACCTACAATGAGCAGTTCTTC. Translation: CASSPRGGTYNEQFF.

This sequence joins TRBV6-5 and TRBJ2-1; 11 nucleotides align to TRBD2. Trimming cost V 7 bases and J 6 bases; bases outside gene matches: 5. The CDR3 spans 14 residues. CDR1 MNHEY and CDR2 SVGAGI come from the germline V gene. The CDR3 protein is CASTTGTSGNEQFF. The CDR3 DNA sequence: TGTGCCAGCACCACTGGGACTAGCGGCAATGAGCAGTTCTTC.

V usage is TRBV7-8 and J usage is TRBJ2-1; tentatively, D is TRBD1 or TRBD2 (6 bases each). From germline, CDR1 is SGHVS and CDR2 FQNEAQ. The CDR3 covers 16 residues. Trimming removed 5 bases from V and 10 bases from J, with 24 bases in between. The CDR3 coding sequence is TGTGCCAGCAGCCCTACTCTAGGGGGGCTTCCGGAGGAGCAGTTCTTC. Protein sequence: CASSPTLGGLPEEQFF.

The gene calls are TRBV15 and TRBJ2-1; 10 bases map to TRBD2. Unmatched junction bases numbered 4, after V lost 5 bases and J lost 3 bases. The CDR3 length is 15 residues. Germline-derived CDR1 and CDR2 are LNHNV and YYDKDF (reference sequence). DNA for the CDR3: TGTGCCACCAGCCGAGCGGGAGGGCGCTACAATGAGCAGTTCTTC. It translates to CATSRAGGRYNEQFF.

The chain couples TRBV6-5 to TRBJ2-7, with 8 positions matching TRBD2. This CDR3 has 15 amino acids. After removal of 6 bases from V and 0 bases from J, the junction contained 7 bases not matched to a gene. CDR1 MNHEY and CDR2 SVGAGI come from the germline V gene. The CDR3 spells CASRPALADSYEQYF. The CDR3, as DNA: TGTGCCAGCAGGCCGGCACTAGCGGACTCCTACGAGCAGTACTTC.

V gene TRBV2 combines with J gene TRBJ2-3; 7 positions match TRBD2. The germline V gene has CDR1 SNHLY and CDR2 FYNNEI. V shed 0 bases, J shed 2 bases, and the junction held 11 bases outside the gene matches. The CDR3 loop spans 18 amino acids. The CDR3 DNA reads TGTGCCAGCAGTGAAGCGGAAGCTAGCGGAACCCTCACAGATACGCAGTATTTT. Translation gives CASSEAEASGTLTDTQYF.